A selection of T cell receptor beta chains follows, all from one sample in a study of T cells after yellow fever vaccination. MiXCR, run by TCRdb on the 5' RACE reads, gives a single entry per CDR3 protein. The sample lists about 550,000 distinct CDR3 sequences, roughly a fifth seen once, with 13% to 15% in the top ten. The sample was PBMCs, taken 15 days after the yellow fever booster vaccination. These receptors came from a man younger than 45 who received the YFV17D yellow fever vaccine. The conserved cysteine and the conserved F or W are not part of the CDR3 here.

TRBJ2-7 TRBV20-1 SARDVGEPYEQY
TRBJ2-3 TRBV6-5 ASSWGPDASTDTQY
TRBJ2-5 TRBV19 ASSMSETQY
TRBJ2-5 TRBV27 ASSSRGWLETQY
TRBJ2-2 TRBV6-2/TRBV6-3 ASSQQGYTGELF
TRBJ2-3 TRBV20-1 SAREYLAQLTDTQY
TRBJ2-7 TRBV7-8 ASSQEVGQREVY
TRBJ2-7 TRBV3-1 ASSPGGGTGLAGYEQY
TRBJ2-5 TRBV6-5 ASSHLRKAGSQETQY
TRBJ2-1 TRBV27 ASSLRASSGNEQF
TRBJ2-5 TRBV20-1 SARKEETQY
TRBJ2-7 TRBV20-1 SARGLAGVHEQY
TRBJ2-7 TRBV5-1 ASSFSRTSGSSYEQY
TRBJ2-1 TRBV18 ASSPAFAEQF
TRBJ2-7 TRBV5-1 ASSLGTEFAYEQY
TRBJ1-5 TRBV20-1 SATGTGVSSNQPQH
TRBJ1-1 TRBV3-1 ASSHRGGTEAF
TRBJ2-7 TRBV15 ATSRDGLSLREQY
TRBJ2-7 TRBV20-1 SAGTGGSYEQY
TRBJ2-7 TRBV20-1 SASGNPYEQY